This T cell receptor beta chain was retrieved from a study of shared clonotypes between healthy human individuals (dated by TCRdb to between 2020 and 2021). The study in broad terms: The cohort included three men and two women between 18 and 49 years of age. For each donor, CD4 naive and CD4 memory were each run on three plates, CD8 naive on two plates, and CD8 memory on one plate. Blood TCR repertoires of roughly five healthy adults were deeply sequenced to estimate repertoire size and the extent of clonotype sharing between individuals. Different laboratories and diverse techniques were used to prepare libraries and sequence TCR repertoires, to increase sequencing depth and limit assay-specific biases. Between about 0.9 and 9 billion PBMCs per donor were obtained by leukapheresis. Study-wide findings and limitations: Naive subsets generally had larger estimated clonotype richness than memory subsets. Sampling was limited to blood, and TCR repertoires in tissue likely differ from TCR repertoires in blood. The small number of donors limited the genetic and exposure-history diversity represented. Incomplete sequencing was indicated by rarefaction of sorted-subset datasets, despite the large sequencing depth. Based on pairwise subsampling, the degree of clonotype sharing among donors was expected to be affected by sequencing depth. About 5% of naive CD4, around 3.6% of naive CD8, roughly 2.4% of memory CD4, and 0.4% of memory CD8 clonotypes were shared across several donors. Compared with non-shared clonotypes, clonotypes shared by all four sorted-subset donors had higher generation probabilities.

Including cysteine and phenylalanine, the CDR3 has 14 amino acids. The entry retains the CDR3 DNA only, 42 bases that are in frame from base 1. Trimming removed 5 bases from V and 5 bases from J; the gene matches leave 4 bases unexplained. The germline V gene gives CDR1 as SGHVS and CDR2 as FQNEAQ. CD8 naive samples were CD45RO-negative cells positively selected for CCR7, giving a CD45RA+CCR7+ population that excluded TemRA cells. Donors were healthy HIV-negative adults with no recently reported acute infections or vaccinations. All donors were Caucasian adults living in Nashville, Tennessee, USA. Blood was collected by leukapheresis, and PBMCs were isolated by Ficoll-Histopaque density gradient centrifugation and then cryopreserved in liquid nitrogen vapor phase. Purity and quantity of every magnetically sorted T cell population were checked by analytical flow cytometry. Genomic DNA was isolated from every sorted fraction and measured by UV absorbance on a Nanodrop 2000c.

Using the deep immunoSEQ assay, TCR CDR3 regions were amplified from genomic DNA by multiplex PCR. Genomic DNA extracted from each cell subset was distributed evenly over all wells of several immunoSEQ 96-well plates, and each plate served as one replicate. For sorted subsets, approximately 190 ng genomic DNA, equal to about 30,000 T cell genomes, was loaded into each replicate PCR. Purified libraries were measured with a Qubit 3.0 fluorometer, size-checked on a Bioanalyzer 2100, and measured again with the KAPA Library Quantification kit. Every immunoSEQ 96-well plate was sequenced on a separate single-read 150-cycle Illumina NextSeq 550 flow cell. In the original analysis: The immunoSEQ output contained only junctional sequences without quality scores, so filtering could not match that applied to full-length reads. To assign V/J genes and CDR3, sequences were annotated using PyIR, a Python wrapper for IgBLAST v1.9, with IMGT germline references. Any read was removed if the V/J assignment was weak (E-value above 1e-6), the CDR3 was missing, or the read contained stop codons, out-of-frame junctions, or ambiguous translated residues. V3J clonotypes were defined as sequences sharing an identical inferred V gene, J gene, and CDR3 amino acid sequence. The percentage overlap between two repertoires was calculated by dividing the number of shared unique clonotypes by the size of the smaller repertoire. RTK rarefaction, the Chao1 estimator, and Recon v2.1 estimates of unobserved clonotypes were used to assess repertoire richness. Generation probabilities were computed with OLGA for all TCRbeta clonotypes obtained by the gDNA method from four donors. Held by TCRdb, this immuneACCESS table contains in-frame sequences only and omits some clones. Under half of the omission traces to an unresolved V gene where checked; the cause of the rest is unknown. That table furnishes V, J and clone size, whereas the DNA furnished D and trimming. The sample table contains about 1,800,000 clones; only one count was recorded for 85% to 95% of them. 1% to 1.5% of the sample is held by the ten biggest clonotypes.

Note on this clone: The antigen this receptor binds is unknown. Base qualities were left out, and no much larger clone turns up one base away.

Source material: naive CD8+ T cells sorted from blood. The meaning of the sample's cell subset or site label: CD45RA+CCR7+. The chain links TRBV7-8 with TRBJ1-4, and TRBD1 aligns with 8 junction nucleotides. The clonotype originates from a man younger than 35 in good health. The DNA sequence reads TGTGCCAGCAGCCTTCGGACAGGGAATGAAAAACTGTTTTTT. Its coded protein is CASSLRTGNEKLFF.